These T cell receptor beta chains were read from a single sample in a study of blood T cell repertoires in COVID-19. Assay: immunoSEQ multiplex PCR; the TCRdb copy retains only in-frame clones and omits some. The table records tens of thousands of clones, 82% of them present only once. The source material was peripheral blood. These receptors all stem from a human donor in a cohort sampled during active COVID-19. CDR3s include the opening cysteine and the closing phenylalanine or tryptophan. A D gene is named only where the DNA matches it firmly. Where a row states a size, it is once, few, many or the class of an expanded clone; other rows omit it.

.	.	TRBJ2-7	TRBV29-1	TGCAGCGTCCCACAGGAAAACTCCTACGAGCAGTACTTC	CSVPQENSYEQYF
.	.	TRBJ2-7	TRBV19	TGTGCCAGTAGTATATCGGGGAACTCCTACGAGCAGTACTTC	CASSISGNSYEQYF
.	.	TRBJ2-1	TRBV20-1	TGCAGTGCTAGTGAAACGCCGAGCTCCTACAATGAGCAGTTCTTC	CSASETPSSYNEQFF
.	.	TRBJ1-5	TRBV27	TGTGCCAGCAGTTTATCATGGGTAGCCAATCAGCCCCAGCATTTT	CASSLSWVANQPQHF
once	TRBD2	TRBJ2-5	TRBV18	TGTGCCAGCTCACCACGTAGCGGGGCCCAAGAGACCCAGTACTTC	CASSPRSGAQETQYF
few	.	TRBJ1-1	TRBV6-5	TGTGCCAGCAGTAAATTTGACAGGTCCGCTGAAGCTTTCTTT	CASSKFDRSAEAFF
.	.	TRBJ1-3	TRBV2	TGTGCCACCAGTCCCGTTGGGGGGGGCTGGATTGGAAACACCATATATTTT	CATSPVGGGWIGNTIYF
.	.	TRBJ2-7	TRBV12-5	TGTGCTAGTGGTTTCCCCTTCTCCGAGGGTGACTACGAGCAGTACTTC	CASGFPFSEGDYEQYF
.	TRBD1	TRBJ1-2	TRBV7-8	TGTGCCAGCAGCCGGGCCACAGGGGGCGGCTACACCTTC	CASSRATGGGYTF
.	TRBD1	TRBJ1-1	TRBV6-1	TGTGCCAGCAGTGAGGGACAGACGAACACTGAAGCTTTCTTT	CASSEGQTNTEAFF
.	TRBD2	TRBJ2-3	TRBV5-1	TGCGCCAGCAGCTTTAGCGGGGCCGAGACAGATACGCAGTATTTT	CASSFSGAETDTQYF
.	.	TRBJ1-2	TRBV4-1	TGCGCCAGCAGCCCAACCCAGGGAGGGGTCTATGGCTACACCTTC	CASSPTQGGVYGYTF
once	TRBD2	TRBJ2-7	TRBV7-8	TGTGCCACCAGCGGGCGCGGGGGTTTGTACGAGCAGTACTTC	CATSGRGGLYEQYF
.	.	TRBJ2-7	TRBV19	TGTGCCAGTAGTCAGGGTGTGGGAAGGGCCTACGAGCAGTACTTC	CASSQGVGRAYEQYF
.	TRBD1	TRBJ1-4	TRBV19	TGTGCCAGTCGGGGGACAGGGTCTAGTGAAAAACTGTTTTTT	CASRGTGSSEKLFF
few	.	TRBJ2-7	TRBV6-6	TGTGCCAGCAGTTTAGGTACCCGGGACGAGCAGTACTTC	CASSLGTRDEQYF
.	.	TRBJ1-2	TRBV15	TGTGCCACCAGCAGAAGGGCAGGGGATGGCTACACCTTC	CATSRRAGDGYTF
.	.	TRBJ1-2	TRBV5-1	TGCGCCAGCAGCTTTCTCGGGGATGGCTACACCTTC	CASSFLGDGYTF
.	TRBD1	TRBJ1-4	TRBV19	TGTGCCACTGCGGACAGGAGAAATGAAAAACTGTTTTTT	CATADRRNEKLFF
many	.	TRBJ2-3	TRBV7-8	TGTGCCAGCAGCTTAGAAGGAGGGATGGGGGGAGATACGCAGTATTTT	CASSLEGGMGGDTQYF
.	TRBD1	TRBJ2-7	TRBV19	TGTGCCAGTAGTACCTCGACAGGGGCCTTCCGGGAGCAGTACTTC	CASSTSTGAFREQYF
.	.	TRBJ2-5	TRBV6-4	TGTGCCAGCAGCCTGCAAGAGACCCAGTACTTC	CASSLQETQYF
.	TRBD1	TRBJ1-5	TRBV9	TGTGCCAGCAGCGTAGGTCAGGGGGTACAGCCCCAGCATTTT	CASSVGQGVQPQHF
.	.	TRBJ1-1	TRBV21-1	TGTGCCAGCAGCAAAGACGGCGGGGCTTCTACTGAAGCTTTCTTT	CASSKDGGASTEAFF
.	.	TRBJ2-1	TRBV3-1/TRBV3-2	TGTGCCAGCAGCCAGAGGACAGGAGGGGATGAGCAGTTCTTC	CASSQRTGGDEQFF
.	.	TRBJ1-2	TRBV2	TGTGCCAGCAGTGCAGGGACTTACGGCGACTACACCTTC	CASSAGTYGDYTF
once	.	TRBJ1-1	TRBV6-5	TGTGCCAGCATAAGGGAGGGGTCCACTGAAGCTTTCTTT	CASIREGSTEAFF
.	TRBD2	TRBJ2-5	TRBV5-5	TGTGCCAGCAGCTCGCGGGGGGCAGGAAAAAACCAAGAGACCCAGTACTTC	CASSSRGAGKNQETQYF
.	TRBD1	TRBJ1-2	TRBV6-6	TGTGCCAGCAGTTACTCGGACAGGGCGCCTAACTATGGCTACACCTTC	CASSYSDRAPNYGYTF
once	.	TRBJ1-3	TRBV10-3	TGTGCCGTCGGGGGAACCTCCAGCTCTGGAAACACCATATATTTT	CAVGGTSSSGNTIYF
.	.	TRBJ1-5	TRBV7-2	TGTGCCAGCAGCTCAGGGGCAGGATTTAGCAATCAGCCCCAGCATTTT	CASSSGAGFSNQPQHF
many	.	TRBJ2-7	TRBV6-6	TGTGCCAGCAGTTCGGCAGGGCCCTACGAGCAGTACTTC	CASSSAGPYEQYF
.	.	TRBJ1-1	TRBV18	TGTGCCAGCTCACCGAACCGGGACACCCTCCATTCGGCTTTCTTT	CASSPNRDTLHSAFF
.	.	TRBJ1-5	TRBV6-1	TGTGCCAGCAGTGAATGGGGCGGGGGCAGGAGTAGCAATCAGCCCCAGCATTTT	CASSEWGGGRSSNQPQHF
.	TRBD1	TRBJ2-7	TRBV7-3	TGTGCCAGCAGCACGACAGGGGACGAGCAGTACTTC	CASSTTGDEQYF
.	TRBD2	TRBJ2-2	TRBV3-1/TRBV3-2	TGTGCCAGCAGCTCCCGCGGGGGTCAAGGGGAGCTGTTTTTT	CASSSRGGQGELFF
.	.	TRBJ1-1	TRBV13	TGTGCCAGCGGCCTCCCGGGGGGAAACGCTTTCTTT	CASGLPGGNAFF
.	TRBD1	TRBJ2-1	TRBV11-3	TGTGCCAGCAGCTTACTTACAGGGGTTATAAGCCGCAATGAGCAGTTCTTC	CASSLLTGVISRNEQFF
.	.	TRBJ2-3	TRBV11-2	TGTGCCAGCAGCTTAGATCAGGCAGATACGCAGTATTTT	CASSLDQADTQYF
.	TRBD1	TRBJ1-2	TRBV6-5	TGTGCCAGCAGTCGACAGGGGCCCCGGTATGGCTACACCTTC	CASSRQGPRYGYTF
.	TRBD1	TRBJ1-6	TRBV7-9	TGTGCCAGCAGCCCCAGGGGGAACTCAGGGTCACCCCTCCACTTT	CASSPRGNSGSPLHF
.	.	TRBJ2-7	TRBV11-2	TGTGCCAGCAGCTCTAACACAGGTACCTACGAGCAGTACTTC	CASSSNTGTYEQYF
.	.	TRBJ2-3	TRBV7-2	TGTGCCAGCAGCTTAGGGGGGCCGGGCCCGCAGTATTTT	CASSLGGPGPQYF
few	TRBD1	TRBJ1-1	TRBV6-5	TGTGCCAGTCAGGGGGTCGTCACTGAAGCTTTCTTT	CASQGVVTEAFF
.	TRBD1	TRBJ1-5	TRBV30	TGTGCCTGGACCTCCGGACAGGGAGGGTTGCAGCCCCAGCATTTT	CAWTSGQGGLQPQHF
.	.	TRBJ1-6	TRBV19	TGTGCCAGTAGTATAACGGACATAAATAATTCACCCCTCCACTTT	CASSITDINNSPLHF
.	.	TRBJ1-1	TRBV3-1/TRBV3-2	TGTGCCAGCAGCCCCGGGGTGAACACTGAAGCTTTCTTT	CASSPGVNTEAFF
.	TRBD1	TRBJ2-7	TRBV3-1/TRBV3-2	TGTGCCAGCAGCCATCGGGACAGTTCCTACGAGCAGTACTTC	CASSHRDSSYEQYF
.	TRBD2	TRBJ2-7	TRBV9	TGTGCCAGCAGCCCACTAGCGGGGGGAAGCGACGAGCAGTACTTC	CASSPLAGGSDEQYF
.	.	TRBJ1-5	TRBV19	TGTGCCAGTAGTTCGGCAGGGGTGAATCAGCCCCAGCATTTT	CASSSAGVNQPQHF
.	TRBD2	TRBJ2-3	TRBV11-2	TGTGCCAGCAGCTTCCCTAGCGGGGGGAACTCTGATACGCAGTATTTT	CASSFPSGGNSDTQYF
.	TRBD1	TRBJ1-1	TRBV27	TGTGCCAGCAGTTTATCGATTTATCAGGGACAGGGAACTTTAATCTTT	CASSLSIYQGQGTLIF
few	.	TRBJ2-3	TRBV5-4	TGTGCCAGCAGCTCGCGCGGCACAGATACGCAGTATTTT	CASSSRGTDTQYF
.	.	TRBJ1-1	TRBV29-1	TGCAGCGTTGAAGGGGGTTCTGGGGGCGGCCCTGAAGCTTTCTTT	CSVEGGSGGGPEAFF
.	.	TRBJ1-6	TRBV5-1	TGCGCCAGCAGGAGAGTGGTGGGGGCGGGTCCCCTCCACTTT	CASRRVVGAGPLHF